The 3 T cell receptor beta chains given below trace back to one sample, sequenced in a study of neurological immune-mediated disorders. From the 5' RACE reads, TCRdb called clonotypes with MiXCR, one entry per CDR3 protein. Among tens of thousands of distinct CDR3 sequences listed, 4.5% were seen once. The sample was PBMCs. These receptors were taken from a woman aged 55-69 years with multiple sclerosis.

J is TRBJ1-4 and V is TRBV7-2, with TRBD1 matching over 8 bases. The germline V gene has CDR1 SGHTA and CDR2 FQGNSA. V lost 5 bases and J lost 6; bases outside the gene matches: 5. The CDR3 covers 14 residues. Here the CDR3 DNA reads TGTGCCAGCAGCGTCAGGGGGCTGGATGAAAAACTGTTTTTT. Encoded protein: CASSVRGLDEKLFF. Using reference TRBV7-2 and TRBJ1-4 for the parts outside the CDR3, the full variable domain is GAGVSQSPSNKVTEKGKDVELRCDPISGHTALYWYRQSLGQGLEFLIYFQGNSAPDKSGLPSDRFSAERTGGSVSTLTIQRTQQEDSAVYLCASSVRGLDEKLFFGSGTQLSVL.

This clonotype has ten or more counts. Here the CDR3 reads CASSLGAGRNTGELFF. In nucleotides, the CDR3 is TGTGCCAGCAGCTTAGGGGCCGGCAGGAACACCGGGGAGCTGTTTTTT. This chain links TRBV7-9 with TRBJ2-2; no reliable D call. Per germline, CDR1 SEHNR and CDR2 FQNEAQ (reference sequence). Trimming stripped 1 base from V and 1 base from J, with 10 bases between. The CDR3 contains 16 residues. Filled out from reference TRBV7-9 and TRBJ2-2, the complete variable domain reads DTGVSQNPRHKITKRGQNVTFRCDPISEHNRLYWYRQTLGQGPEFLTYFQNEAQLEKSRLLSDRFSAERPKGSFSTLEIQRTEQGDSAMYLCASSLGAGRNTGELFFGEGSRLTVL.

This clonotype was seen repeatedly, ten times or more. V gene TRBV10-3 combines with J gene TRBJ2-1; 9 bases agree with TRBD2. The V and J ends lost 2 bases and 10 bases, in that order; junction bases with no gene match: 9. Germline loops: CDR1 ENHRY, CDR2 SYGVKD. CDR3 length: 15 residues. The CDR3 sequence is CAISEVGLAGQEQFF. For the CDR3, the DNA is TGTGCCATCAGTGAGGTGGGCCTAGCGGGACAAGAGCAGTTCTTC.